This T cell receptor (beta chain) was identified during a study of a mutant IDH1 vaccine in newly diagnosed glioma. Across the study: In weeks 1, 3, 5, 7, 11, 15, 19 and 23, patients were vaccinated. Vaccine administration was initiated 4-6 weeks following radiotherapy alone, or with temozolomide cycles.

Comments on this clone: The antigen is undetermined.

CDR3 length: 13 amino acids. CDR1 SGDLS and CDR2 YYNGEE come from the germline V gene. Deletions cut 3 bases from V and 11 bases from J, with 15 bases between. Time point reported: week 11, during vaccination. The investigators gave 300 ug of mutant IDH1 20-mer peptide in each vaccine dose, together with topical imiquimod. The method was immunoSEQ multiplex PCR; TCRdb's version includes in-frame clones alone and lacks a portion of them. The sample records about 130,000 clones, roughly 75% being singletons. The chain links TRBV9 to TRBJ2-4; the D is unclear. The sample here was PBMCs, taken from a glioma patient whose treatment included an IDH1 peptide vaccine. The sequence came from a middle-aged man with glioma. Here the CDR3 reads CASSDSGPSVQYF. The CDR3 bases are TGTGCCAGCAGCGACAGTGGCCCTTCGGTTCAGTACTTC.